This entry lists 30 T cell receptor beta chains sequenced from one sample in a study of shared clonotypes between healthy human individuals. Method: immunoSEQ multiplex PCR; TCRdb's copy keeps in-frame clones and lacks some. The sample contains around 500,000 clones, about 78% of which appear only once. Sequences were obtained from PBMCs. The origin of the receptors is a woman between 35 and 50 years old in good health. Some clones in this sample may be carry-over from other donors' samples.

J is TRBJ2-7 and V is TRBV19; possibly TRBD2 for D (6 bases). The CDR3 length is 13 residues. Germline V gene lookup returns CDR1 LNHDA and CDR2 SQIVND (reference sequence). V lost 5 bases and J lost 3, with 11 bases in between. DNA for the CDR3: TGTGCCAGTAGTGGCCCGGGGGACTACGAGCAGTACTTC. This encodes CASSGPGDYEQYF.

This clone was seen once. The V gene is TRBV28, the J gene TRBJ2-3; a possible D gene is TRBD2 (5 bases). V was trimmed by 5 bases and J by 2 bases, leaving 14 bases between them. Germline-derived CDR1 and CDR2 are MDHEN and SYDVKM. The CDR3 loop spans 15 amino acids. CDR3 in amino acids: CASSPSGSSTDTQYF. The CDR3, as DNA: TGTGCCAGCAGTCCGTCGGGGAGTTCCACAGATACGCAGTATTTT.

V is TRBV5-1 and J is TRBJ2-1; D may be TRBD2 (5 bases). The CDR3 runs to 14 residues. Germline V gene data show CDR1 as SGHRS and CDR2 as YFSETQ. Trimming stripped 1 base from V and 5 bases from J, with 10 bases between. The CDR3 bases are TGCGCCAGCAGCTTGCTCACTAGAAACAATGAGCAGTTCTTC. Its translation: CASSLLTRNNEQFF. The full variable domain, with the rest looked up from reference TRBV5-1 and TRBJ2-1, is KAGVTQTPRYLIKTRGQQVTLSCSPISGHRSVSWYQQTPGQGLQFLFEYFSETQRNKGNFPGRFSGRQFSNSRSEMNVSTLELGDSALYLCASSLLTRNNEQFFGPGTRLTVL.

The CDR3 DNA follows: TGTGCCAGCAGTCTTCGCGTCCCGGGACAGGGGGCTAAGGGCTACACCTTC. This gives the protein CASSLRVPGQGAKGYTF. V and J are TRBV28 and TRBJ1-2; 12 bases match TRBD1. With V trimmed by 5 bases and J by 8 bases, 15 bases remained unmatched. The CDR3 is 17 residues long. Germline CDR1 and CDR2: MDHEN and SYDVKM.

As for this clone: Given a far larger clone just one base away, this is likely a sequencing read error. The V gene is TRBV7-9, the J gene TRBJ2-3; D is tentatively TRBD1 or TRBD2 (5 bases each). CDR3 length equals 14 residues. Trimming took 5 bases from V and 7 from J, leaving 16 bases between them. Germline V gene data show CDR1 as SEHNR and CDR2 as FQNEAQ (reference sequence). The CDR3 spells CASSECRGGNTQYF. CDR3 DNA sequence: TGTGCCAGCAGCGAGTGCCGTGGGGGAAATACGCAGTATTTT.

The CDR3 sequence: CASSLTSRSTDTQYF. CDR3 nucleotide sequence: TGTGCCAGCAGCTTGACTAGCAGAAGCACAGATACGCAGTATTTT. The chain has TRBV5-4 and TRBJ2-3, with a possible D match to TRBD2 (6 bases). The CDR3 is 15 amino acids. Trimming left V 1 base short and J 0 bases short, with 9 bases between. Germline CDR1 is SGHNT and CDR2 is YYREEE (reference sequence).

The sample holds a few counts of this clone. This chain joins TRBV5-4 and TRBJ2-7; 9 bases agree with TRBD1. CDR3 length equals 15 residues. Germline CDR1 reads SGHNT; CDR2 reads YYREEE (reference sequence). J was trimmed by 2 bases and V by 3 bases; bases with no gene match: 6. The CDR3 DNA follows: TGTGCCAGCAGCTCGAGGACAGGGGATACCTACGAGCAGTACTTC. Translating gives CASSSRTGDTYEQYF.

Comment on this clone: An end of the junction does not agree with germline; a read error may underlie this. In nucleotides, the CDR3 is TGCGCCAGCAGTGAGTCTCCCGGGAGAAATAGCAATCAGCCCCATCATTTT. Translation: CASSESPGRNSNQPHHF. The chain joins TRBV10-2 to TRBJ1-5; D is uncertain. The CDR3 has 17 residues. Germline CDR1 WSHSY, CDR2 SAAADI.

A few counts support this clone. A read error may be the cause here, since a much bigger clone is one base away. The sample has other DNA sequences that encode this CDR3 too. This chain connects TRBV4-2 to TRBJ2-2, with D possibly matching TRBD2 (5 bases). Per germline, CDR1 LGHNA and CDR2 YNFKEQ. This CDR3 has 14 amino acids. CDR3 residues: CASSQGLETGELFF. The CDR3 DNA is TGTGCCAGCAGCCAAGGGCTGGAAACCGGGGAGCTGTTTTTC.

This clone has only one observation. This chain links TRBV5-1 with TRBJ2-7; 8 nucleotides agree with TRBD1. CDR1 SGHRS and CDR2 YFSETQ come from the germline V gene. The CDR3 runs 13 residues. The trim removed 5 bases at V and 4 bases at J, leaving 5 bases unmatched. The chain's CDR3 is CASRRTGSYEQYF. The CDR3 DNA reads as TGCGCCAGCAGACGGACAGGGTCATACGAGCAGTACTTC.

The chain links TRBV28 to TRBJ2-7; tentative D call: TRBD2 (5 bases). Germline values: CDR1 MDHEN, CDR2 SYDVKM. The CDR3 is 12 amino acids. Trimming removed 6 bases from V and 4 bases from J, with 10 bases in between. The DNA for the CDR3 is TGTGCCAGCAGATCTCCGGGGTACGAGCAGTACTTC. Its translation: CASRSPGYEQYF. The whole variable domain, remainder taken from reference TRBV28 and TRBJ2-7, is DVKVTQSSRYLVKRTGEKVFLECVQDMDHENMFWYRQDPGLGLRLIYFSYDVKMKEKGDIPEGYSVSREKKERFSLILESASTNQTSMYLCASRSPGYEQYFGPGTRLTVT.

V usage is TRBV7-9 and J usage is TRBJ2-5; 16 bases align to TRBD2. J lost 3 bases, V lost 5 bases, and 9 bases had no gene match. This CDR3 comprises 18 residues. Germline V gene data show CDR1 as SEHNR and CDR2 as FQNEAQ (reference sequence). The CDR3 loop is CASSPGTSGGGSEETQYF. The CDR3 DNA follows: TGTGCCAGCAGCCCAGGGACTAGCGGGGGGGGAAGCGAAGAGACCCAGTACTTC.

V and J are TRBV30 and TRBJ2-1, with D possibly being TRBD1 (5 bases). Germline V gene data show CDR1 as GTSNPN and CDR2 as SVGIG (reference sequence). V lost 4 bases to trimming and J lost 5 bases, with 9 bases between them. CDR3 length: 12 residues. In nucleotides, the CDR3 is TGTGCCTGGACCAGGGTTCACAATGAGCAGTTCTTC. As protein: CAWTRVHNEQFF.

The genes are TRBV19 and TRBJ1-5, with D hard to call. The ends were cut back, 1 base at V and 5 bases at J, with 3 bases in the middle. CDR1 is LNHDA, CDR2 SQIVND, per germline (reference sequence). This CDR3 region has 12 residues. This CDR3 is CASSIVDQPQHF. CDR3 DNA: TGTGCCAGTAGTATAGTCGATCAGCCCCAGCATTTT. Drawing the rest from reference TRBV19 and TRBJ1-5, the complete variable domain is DGGITQSPKYLFRKEGQNVTLSCEQNLNHDAMYWYRQDPGQGLRLIYYSQIVNDFQKGDIAEGYSVSREKKESFPLTVTSAQKNPTAFYLCASSIVDQPQHFGDGTRLSIL.

The rearrangement joins TRBV11-2 to TRBJ2-4; the D is unclear. Trimming removed 5 bases from V and 1 base from J, with 12 bases in between. Per germline, CDR1 SGHAT and CDR2 FQNNGV. The CDR3 has 15 residues. The CDR3 nucleotides read TGTGCCAGCAGCCCAGTGGGCTGGGCCAAAAACATTCAGTACTTC. Amino acids: CASSPVGWAKNIQYF.

This clone has a handful of counts. V gene TRBV5-1 combines with J gene TRBJ1-2; D not certain. CDR1 and CDR2 (germline): SGHRS, YFSETQ. The V end was cut by 0 bases, the J end by 7 bases, with 10 bases between. The CDR3 has 13 amino acids. The CDR3 DNA reads as TGCGCCAGCAGCTTGGAGCCCGGGTTTGGCTACACCTTC. Its protein product is CASSLEPGFGYTF.

This rearrangement joins TRBV6-1 to TRBJ1-2; D remains ambiguous. V was cut by 1 base and J by 4 bases, with 10 bases left in between. The CDR3 loop spans 14 amino acids. Germline V gives CDR1 MNHNS, CDR2 SASEGT. The CDR3 loop reads CASSEGGLVYGYTF. The CDR3 nucleotides read TGTGCCAGCAGTGAAGGGGGTTTGGTCTATGGCTACACCTTC.

Turning to this clone: Other DNA sequences in this sample translate to the same CDR3. The rearrangement links TRBV9 to TRBJ2-1; 8 bases align to TRBD2. The length of the CDR3 is 15 residues. After removal of 2 bases from V and 0 bases from J, the junction contained 1 base not matched to a gene. From germline, CDR1 is SGDLS and CDR2 YYNGEE. The CDR3 coding sequence is TGTGCCAGCAGCGTTACTAGCGGCTCCTACAATGAGCAGTTCTTC. Amino acid sequence: CASSVTSGSYNEQFF.

This chain links TRBV28 with TRBJ1-4; D is unclear. Trimming cost V 6 bases and J 4 bases, with 3 bases left between them. Germline CDR1 reads MDHEN; CDR2 reads SYDVKM. CDR3 length: 11 residues. CDR3 protein: CASRSNEKLFF. The CDR3 DNA follows: TGTGCCAGCAGGAGTAATGAAAAACTGTTTTTT.

J is TRBJ1-4 and V is TRBV7-9, with unresolved D. V lost 4 bases to trimming and J lost 5 bases, with 8 bases between them. The CDR3 covers 13 residues. Germline-derived CDR1 and CDR2 are SEHNR and FQNEAQ (reference sequence). In nucleotides, the CDR3 is TGTGCCAGCAGCTCAACAGAAAATGAAAAACTGTTTTTT. Its translation is CASSSTENEKLFF.

V is TRBV19 and J is TRBJ2-1; 8 bases line up with TRBD1. The ends lost 5 bases at V and 4 bases at J; junction bases unmatched: 7. Per germline, CDR1 LNHDA and CDR2 SQIVND (reference sequence). This CDR3 region has 15 residues. CDR3 nucleotides: TGTGCCAGTAGTGCGGACAGGGATGGGTACAATGAGCAGTTCTTC. Amino acids: CASSADRDGYNEQFF.

Ten or more counts support this clone. V usage is TRBV30 and J usage is TRBJ2-3; unclear D gene. V was pared by 2 bases and J by 4 bases, with 7 bases between. The CDR3 runs 12 residues. Germline V lookup: CDR1 GTSNPN, CDR2 SVGIG (reference sequence). CDR3 sequence (DNA): TGTGCCTGGAGTATGGTCTCAGATACGCAGTATTTT. Encoded protein: CAWSMVSDTQYF. Drawing the rest from reference TRBV30 and TRBJ2-3, the complete variable domain is SQTIHQWPATLVQPVGSPLSLECTVEGTSNPNLYWYRQAAGRGLQLLFYSVGIGQISSEVPQNLSASRPQDRQFILSSKKLLLSDSGFYLCAWSMVSDTQYFGPGTRLTVL.

As for this clone: The sample has other DNA sequences that encode this CDR3 too. V and J are TRBV7-3 and TRBJ2-6, with D unclear. V lost 3 bases to trimming and J lost 0 bases, with 6 bases between them. The V gene's germline CDR1 is SGHTA and CDR2 FQGTGA. CDR3 size: 15 residues. Written as DNA, the CDR3 is TGTGCCAGCAGCTTGGTATTCTCTGGGGCCAACGTCCTGACTTTC. Protein: CASSLVFSGANVLTF.

This clone was detected once. The V and J genes are TRBV5-1 and TRBJ1-4, with a possible D match to TRBD1 (6 bases). Germline loops: CDR1 SGHRS, CDR2 YFSETQ. Trimming left V 2 bases short and J 8 bases short, with 13 bases between. The CDR3 runs 14 residues. The CDR3 region has the DNA TGCGCCAGCAGCTTACCGGGGGACAACGAAAAACTGTTTTTT. Its translation is CASSLPGDNEKLFF.

This chain links TRBV28 with TRBJ2-5; D is perhaps TRBD1 or TRBD2 (6 bases each). Germline CDR1 reads MDHEN; CDR2 reads SYDVKM. The CDR3 consists of 13 residues. V was cut by 4 bases and J by 4 bases, with 10 bases left in between. This CDR3 is CASSSQGGETQYF. The CDR3 nucleotides read TGTGCCAGCAGTTCACAGGGAGGAGAGACCCAGTACTTC.

The CDR3 region is CASSRRAGDQPQHF. CDR3 bases: TGTGCCAGCAGTAGGAGGGCCGGGGATCAGCCCCAGCATTTT. The chain recombines TRBV27 with TRBJ1-5; D is uncertain. This CDR3 comprises 14 residues. Germline assignment: CDR1 MNHEY and CDR2 SMNVEV (reference sequence). Trimming took off 5 bases at V and 5 bases at J, with 13 bases between the two ends.

In this sample, this clone turned up once. V and J are TRBV27 and TRBJ1-5; no definite D call. Germline CDR1 and CDR2: MNHEY and SMNVEV (reference sequence). The CDR3 sequence is 16 residues long. Trimming pared 6 bases from V and 8 bases from J, leaving 23 bases between. CDR3 nucleotide sequence: TGTGCCAGCAGCCAAACGCGAGCGGACCAAGGCAAGCCCCAGCATTTT. It translates to CASSQTRADQGKPQHF.

The genes are TRBV6-1 and TRBJ2-1; the D call may be TRBD1 or TRBD2 (5 bases each). The CDR3 runs 14 residues. Germline V gene data show CDR1 as MNHNS and CDR2 as SASEGT. Trimming removed 6 bases at V and 7 bases at J, with 16 bases between. The CDR3, as DNA: TGTGCCAGCAGCCGAAGGGACCTAGCTAATGAGCAGTTCTTC. Its protein is CASSRRDLANEQFF.

This clone showed up just a few times. The genes are TRBV11-2 and TRBJ1-1; no clear D. The germline gives CDR1 SGHAT, CDR2 FQNNGV. This CDR3 has 12 amino acids. The germline V and J ends were trimmed by 3 bases and 4 bases, with 6 bases remaining between them. The CDR3 sequence is CASSFPPTEAFF. CDR3 sequence (DNA): TGTGCCAGCAGCTTCCCCCCCACTGAAGCTTTCTTT.

This chain links TRBV6-5 with TRBJ2-2; D might be TRBD1 (6 bases). Trimming pared 10 bases from V and 3 bases from J, leaving 15 bases between. CDR1 and CDR2 (germline): MNHEY, SVGAGI. This CDR3 has 14 amino acids. The CDR3 spells CATSEQGYTGELFF. The CDR3 bases are TGTGCCACCTCGGAGCAGGGGTACACCGGGGAGCTGTTTTTT.